This T cell receptor beta chain was found in a study of persistence of HIV-infected CD4 T cells (dated by TCRdb to 2019 to 2021). A note on the overall study: The median time participants had been on suppressive ART was roughly eight years. Proviral sequencing was used to assess clonality among infected cells, whereas TCRbeta sequencing gauged the clonality of all cells within each sorted population. Apart from a couple of participants who underwent leukapheresis at a single time point, peripheral blood samples of up to about 180 mL were collected from participants at multiple time points. The study isolated CMV- and HIV-1 Gag-responding CD4+ T cells from ART-treated individuals to examine antigen-driven clonal expansion of HIV-1-infected cells. The TCR cluster analysis across participants included roughly eight participants for CMV and 6 or 7 participants for Gag.

This clone was observed a few times. The antigen it recognizes is unknown. Base qualities are not at hand, and no much larger clone is one base apart. V is shortened by 3 bases, J by 5 bases, and the region joining them spans 13 bases. Based on the germline V gene, the CDR1 and CDR2 sequences are ENHRY and SYGVKD. Including the terminal cysteine and phenylalanine, the CDR3 comprises 14 residues. Only CDR3 DNA remains: 42 bases, in frame from the first base. Overall study results and their limits: TCR oligoclonality correlated with proviral oligoclonality within the same sorted populations. Restriction of bulk TCR analyses to the rare CMV-responding cells that actually carried HIV-1 proviruses was not possible. Enrichment of degenerate expanded CDR3beta sequences was found in antigen-responding cells, suggesting convergent selection of CD4+ responses to CMV and Gag. The study involved few individuals and tested only a limited range of antigens. TCRbeta richness in CMV- and Gag-responding cells was significantly lower than in anti-CD3/anti-CD28-responding cells; CMV-responding cells had higher oligoclonality than CD3/CD28-stimulated and Gag-responding cells.

The immunoSEQ hsTCRB assay version 4 in survey mode was used to sequence TCRbeta repertoires from genomic DNA. Genomic DNA was diluted to 8.5 to 10 ng/uL, using up to 1 ug per sample for TCRbeta sequencing. The authors' pipeline ran thus. TCRbeta data analysis was done in ImmunoSeq Analyzer 3.0, and diversity was calculated on productive nucleotide rearrangements. Using the Immunarch R package, lower-bound TCR diversity was estimated with the improved Chao index and clonality was estimated with the Gini coefficient. When different nucleotide rearrangements encoded the same CDR3beta amino acid sequence, each rearrangement was treated as a distinct clonotype. Differential abundance analysis identified TCRbeta sequences significantly enriched in antigen-responding cells relative to anti-CD3/anti-CD28-activated cells. GLIPH2 grouped TCRs by predicted peptide-MHC specificity, both within each participant and across combined participant data sets. Here the immuneACCESS table is served through TCRdb, limited to in-frame sequences with V and J called. Missing clones are a known gap in these copies; in checked studies unresolved V genes cover under half, and the rest lacks a known reason. V and J calls and clone size are those listed in that table; D and trimming were worked out from the DNA. The sample contains just over 7,500 clones, under 80% of them found a single time. The ten largest make up around 17% of the sample.

The treatment or condition label corresponds to: suppressive antiretroviral therapy. Cells were stimulated with lysates of CMV-infected fibroblasts at around 10 ug/mL. CD4+ T cells that responded were sorted based on upregulation of both CD40 ligand and CD69. HIV-1-infected adults in whom suppressive ART had been started during chronic infection were enrolled as participants. For at least 4 years, participants had undetectable plasma HIV-1 RNA, below 50 copies/mL. To be included, a participant needed positive CMV serology and a CD4+ T cell count above 400 cells/uL. Before stimulation, PBMCs were isolated using density centrifugation and then depleted of CD8+ T cells. For approximately 17 hours, CD8-depleted PBMCs were stimulated with anti-CD28/CD49d costimulation, a CD40-blocking antibody, and enfuvirtide, which was added to prevent new infections. Cell sorting was done on a Beckman Coulter MoFlo Legacy or XDP sorter, and dead cells were excluded with propidium iodide. For samples with more than one million cells, genomic DNA was extracted with the QIAamp DNA Mini Kit, and for all other samples the Quick-DNA Microprep Kit was used.

Sequencing used CD4+ T cells sorted from PBMCs after approximately 20-hour stimulation, obtained from a patient who received antiretroviral therapy. Interpreted using the paper, the cell subset or site label stands for: CD40L+CD69+ CD4 T cells responding to CMV lysate. This sequence originates from an adult man with HIV who was CMV-seropositive. The chain is assembled from TRBV10-3 and TRBJ1-1, with an unclear D gene assignment. The CDR3 region reads CAISDPVRDTEAFF. The nucleotides read TGTGCCATCAGTGACCCGGTGAGGGATACTGAAGCTTTCTTT.